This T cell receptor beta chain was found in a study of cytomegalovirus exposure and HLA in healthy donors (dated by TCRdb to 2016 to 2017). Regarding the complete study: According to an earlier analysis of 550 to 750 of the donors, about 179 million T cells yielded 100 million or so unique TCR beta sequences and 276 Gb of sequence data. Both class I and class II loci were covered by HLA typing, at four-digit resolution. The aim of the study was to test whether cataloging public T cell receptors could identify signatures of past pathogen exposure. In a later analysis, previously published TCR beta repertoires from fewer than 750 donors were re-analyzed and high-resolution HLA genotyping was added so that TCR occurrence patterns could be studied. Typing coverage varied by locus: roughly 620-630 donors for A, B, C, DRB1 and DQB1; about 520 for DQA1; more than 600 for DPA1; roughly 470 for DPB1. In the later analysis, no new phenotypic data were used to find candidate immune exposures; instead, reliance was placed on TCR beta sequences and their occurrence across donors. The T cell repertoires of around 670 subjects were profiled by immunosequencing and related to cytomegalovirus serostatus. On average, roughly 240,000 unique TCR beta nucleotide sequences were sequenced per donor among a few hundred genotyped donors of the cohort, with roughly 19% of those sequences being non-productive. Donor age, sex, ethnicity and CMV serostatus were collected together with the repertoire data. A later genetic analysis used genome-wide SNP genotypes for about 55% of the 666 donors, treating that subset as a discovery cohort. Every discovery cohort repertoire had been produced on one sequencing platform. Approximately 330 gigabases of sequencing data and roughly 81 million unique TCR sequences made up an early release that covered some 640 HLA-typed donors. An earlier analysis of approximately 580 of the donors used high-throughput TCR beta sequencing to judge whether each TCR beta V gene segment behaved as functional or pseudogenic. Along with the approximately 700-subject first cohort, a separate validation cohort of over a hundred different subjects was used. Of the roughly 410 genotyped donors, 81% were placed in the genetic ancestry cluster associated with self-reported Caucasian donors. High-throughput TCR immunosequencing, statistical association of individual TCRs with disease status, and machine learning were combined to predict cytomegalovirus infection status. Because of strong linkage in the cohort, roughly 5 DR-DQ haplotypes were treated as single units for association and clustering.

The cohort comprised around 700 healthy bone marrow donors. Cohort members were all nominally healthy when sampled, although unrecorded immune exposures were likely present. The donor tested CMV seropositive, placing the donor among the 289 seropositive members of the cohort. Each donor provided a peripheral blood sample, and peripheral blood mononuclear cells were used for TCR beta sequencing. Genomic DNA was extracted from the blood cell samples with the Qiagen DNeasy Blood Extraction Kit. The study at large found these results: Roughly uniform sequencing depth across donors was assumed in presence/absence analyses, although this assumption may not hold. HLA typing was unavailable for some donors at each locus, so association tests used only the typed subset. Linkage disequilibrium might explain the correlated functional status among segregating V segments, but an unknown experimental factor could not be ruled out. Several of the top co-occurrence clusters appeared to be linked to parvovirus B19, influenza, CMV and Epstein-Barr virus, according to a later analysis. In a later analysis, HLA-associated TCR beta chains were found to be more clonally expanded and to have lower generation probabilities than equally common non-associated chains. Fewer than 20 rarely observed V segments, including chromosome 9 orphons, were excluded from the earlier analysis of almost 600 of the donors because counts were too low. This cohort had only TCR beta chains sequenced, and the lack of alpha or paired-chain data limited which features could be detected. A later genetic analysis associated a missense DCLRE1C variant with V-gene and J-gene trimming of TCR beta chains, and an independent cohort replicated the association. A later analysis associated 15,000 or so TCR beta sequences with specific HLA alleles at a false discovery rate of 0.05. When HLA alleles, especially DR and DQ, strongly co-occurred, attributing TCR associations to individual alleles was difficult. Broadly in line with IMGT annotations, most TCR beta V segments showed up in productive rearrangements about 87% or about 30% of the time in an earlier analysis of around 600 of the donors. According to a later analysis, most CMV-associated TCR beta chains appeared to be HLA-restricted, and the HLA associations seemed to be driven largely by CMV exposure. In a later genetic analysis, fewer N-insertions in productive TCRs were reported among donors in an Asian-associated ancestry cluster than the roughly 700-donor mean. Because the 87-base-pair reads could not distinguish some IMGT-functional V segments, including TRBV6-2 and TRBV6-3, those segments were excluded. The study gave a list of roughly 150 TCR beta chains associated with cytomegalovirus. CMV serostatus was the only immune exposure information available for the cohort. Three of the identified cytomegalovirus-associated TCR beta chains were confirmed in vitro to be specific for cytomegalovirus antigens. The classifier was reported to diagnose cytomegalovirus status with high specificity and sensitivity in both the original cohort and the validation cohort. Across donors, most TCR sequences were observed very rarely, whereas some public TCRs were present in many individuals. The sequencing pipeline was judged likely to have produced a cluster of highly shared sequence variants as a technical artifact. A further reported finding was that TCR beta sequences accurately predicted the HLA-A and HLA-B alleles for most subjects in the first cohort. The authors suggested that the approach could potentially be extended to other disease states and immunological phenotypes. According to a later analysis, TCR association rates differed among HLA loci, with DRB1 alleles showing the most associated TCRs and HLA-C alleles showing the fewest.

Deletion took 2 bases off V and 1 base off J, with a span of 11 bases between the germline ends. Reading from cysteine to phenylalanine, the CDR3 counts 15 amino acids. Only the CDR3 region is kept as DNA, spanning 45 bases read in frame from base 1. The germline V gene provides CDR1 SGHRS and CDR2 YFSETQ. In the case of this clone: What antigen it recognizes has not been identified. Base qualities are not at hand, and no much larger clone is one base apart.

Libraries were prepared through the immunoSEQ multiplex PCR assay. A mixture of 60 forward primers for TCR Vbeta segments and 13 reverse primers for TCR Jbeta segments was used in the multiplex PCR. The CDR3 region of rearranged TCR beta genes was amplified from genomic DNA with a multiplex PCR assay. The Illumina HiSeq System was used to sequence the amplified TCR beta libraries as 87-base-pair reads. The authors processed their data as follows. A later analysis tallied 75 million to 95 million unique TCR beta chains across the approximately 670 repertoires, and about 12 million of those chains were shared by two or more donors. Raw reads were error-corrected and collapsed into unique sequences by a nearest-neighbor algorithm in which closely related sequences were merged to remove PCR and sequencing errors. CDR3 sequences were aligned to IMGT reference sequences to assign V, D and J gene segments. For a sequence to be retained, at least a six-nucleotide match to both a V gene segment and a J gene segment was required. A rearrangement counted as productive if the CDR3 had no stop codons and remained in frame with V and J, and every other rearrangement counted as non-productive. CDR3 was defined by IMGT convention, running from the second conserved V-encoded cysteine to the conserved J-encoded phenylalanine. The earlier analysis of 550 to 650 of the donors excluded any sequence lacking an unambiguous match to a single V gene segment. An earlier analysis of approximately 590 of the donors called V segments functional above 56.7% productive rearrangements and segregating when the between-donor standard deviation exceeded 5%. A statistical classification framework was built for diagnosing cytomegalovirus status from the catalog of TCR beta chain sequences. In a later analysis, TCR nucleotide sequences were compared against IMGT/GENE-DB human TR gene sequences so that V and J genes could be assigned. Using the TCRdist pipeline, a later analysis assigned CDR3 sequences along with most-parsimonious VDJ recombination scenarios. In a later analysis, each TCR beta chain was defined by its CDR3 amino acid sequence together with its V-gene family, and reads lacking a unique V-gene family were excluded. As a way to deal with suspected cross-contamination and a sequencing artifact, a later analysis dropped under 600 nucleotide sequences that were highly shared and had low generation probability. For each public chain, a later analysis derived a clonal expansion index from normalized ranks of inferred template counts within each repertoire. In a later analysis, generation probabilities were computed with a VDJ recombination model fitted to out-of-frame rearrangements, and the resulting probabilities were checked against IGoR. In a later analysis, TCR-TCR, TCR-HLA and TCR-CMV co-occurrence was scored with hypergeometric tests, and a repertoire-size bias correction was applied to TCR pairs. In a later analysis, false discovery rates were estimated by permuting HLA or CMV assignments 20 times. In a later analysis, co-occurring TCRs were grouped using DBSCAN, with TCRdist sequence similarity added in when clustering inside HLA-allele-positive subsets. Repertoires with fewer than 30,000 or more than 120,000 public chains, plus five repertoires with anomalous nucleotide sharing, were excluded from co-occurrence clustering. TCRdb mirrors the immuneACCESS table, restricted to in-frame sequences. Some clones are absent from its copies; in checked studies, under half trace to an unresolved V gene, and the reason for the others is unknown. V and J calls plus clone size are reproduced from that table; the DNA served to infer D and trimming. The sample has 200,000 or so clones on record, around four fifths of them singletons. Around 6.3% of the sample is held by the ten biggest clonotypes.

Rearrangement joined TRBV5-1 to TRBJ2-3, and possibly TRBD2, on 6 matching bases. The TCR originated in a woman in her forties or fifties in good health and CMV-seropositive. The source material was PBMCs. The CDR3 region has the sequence CASSFGWGGTDTQYF. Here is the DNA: TGCGCCAGCAGCTTTGGTTGGGGGGGCACAGATACGCAGTATTTT.